The 6 T cell receptor beta chains below all came from one sample that was sequenced in a study of shared clonotypes between healthy human individuals. Method: immunoSEQ multiplex PCR; TCRdb's copy keeps in-frame clones and lacks some. The sample carries around 300,000 clones, around 87% recorded once. The sequenced sample consisted of memory CD8+ T cells sorted from blood. Subset: CD45RO+ cells pooled with CCR7-negative TemRA cells. All receptors come from a man aged 18 to 29 in good health.

This clone showed up just a few times. The rearrangement uses TRBV7-8 and TRBJ2-3; D remains unclear. Germline lookup yields CDR1 SGHVS and CDR2 FQNEAQ. The CDR3 has 13 amino acids. Trimming stripped 1 base from V and 7 bases from J, with 9 bases between. CDR3 loop: CASSLGPPNTQYF. The CDR3 nucleotides read TGTGCCAGCAGCTTAGGGCCCCCAAATACGCAGTATTTT.

This clone was counted a single time. The chain has TRBV28 and TRBJ2-2; D is tentatively TRBD1 or TRBD2 (7 bases each). With 5 bases removed from V and 6 bases from J, the gap between germline ends came to 31 bases. Germline CDR1 MDHEN, CDR2 SYDVKM. The CDR3 loop spans 20 amino acids. Here the CDR3 reads CASSPLNRDSIRGAPGELFF. Written as DNA, the CDR3 is TGTGCCAGCAGTCCCCTAAACCGGGACAGCATTCGGGGGGCCCCCGGGGAGCTGTTTTTT.

Here the CDR3 DNA reads TGTGCCAGCAGTCCCGGGACAGGGGCCGGAGAGACCCAGTACTTC. Residues: CASSPGTGAGETQYF. V gene TRBV6-5 combines with J gene TRBJ2-5; 10 bases line up with TRBD1. After removal of 5 bases from V and 4 bases from J, the junction contained 7 bases not matched to a gene. Germline lookup yields CDR1 MNHEY and CDR2 SVGAGI. The CDR3 runs 15 residues.

This rearrangement joins TRBV5-1 to TRBJ2-7, with 10 positions matching TRBD1. This CDR3 region has 15 residues. J was trimmed by 5 bases and V by 5 bases; bases with no gene match: 10. Germline-derived CDR1 and CDR2 are SGHRS and YFSETQ. The CDR3 nucleotides read TGCGCCAGCAGGGAACGACAGGGGGCCGGCCACGAGCAGTACTTC. This codes for CASRERQGAGHEQYF.

The chain employs TRBV28 and TRBJ1-6; D gene ambiguous. Trimming cost V 3 bases and J 6 bases, with 6 bases left between them. Germline V gives CDR1 MDHEN, CDR2 SYDVKM. The CDR3 loop spans 13 amino acids. Written as DNA, the CDR3 is TGTGCCAGCAGTTTCGCCCTTAATTCACCCCTCCACTTT. It is translated as CASSFALNSPLHF.

This clone has a count of ten or more. The chain couples TRBV5-5 to TRBJ1-2, with 9 bases that match TRBD1. Per the germline V gene, CDR1 is SGHKS and CDR2 is YYEKEE (reference sequence). The CDR3 is made up of 14 amino acids. The junction had 8 bases not matched to a gene; V was cut back by 4 bases and J by 7 bases. CDR3 sequence (DNA): TGTGCCAGCAGCAGCGGGACAGGGTTCGGTGGCTACACCTTC. This sequence encodes CASSSGTGFGGYTF.